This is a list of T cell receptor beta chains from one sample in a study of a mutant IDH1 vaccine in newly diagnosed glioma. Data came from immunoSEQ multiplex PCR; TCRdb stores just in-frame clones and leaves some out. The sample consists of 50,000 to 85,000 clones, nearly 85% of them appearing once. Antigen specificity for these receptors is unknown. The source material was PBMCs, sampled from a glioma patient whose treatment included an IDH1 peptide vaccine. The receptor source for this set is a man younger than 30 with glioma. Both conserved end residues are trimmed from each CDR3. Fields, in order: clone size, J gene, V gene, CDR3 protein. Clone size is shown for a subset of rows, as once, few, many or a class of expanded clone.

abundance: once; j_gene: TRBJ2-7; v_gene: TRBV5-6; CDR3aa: ASSLVGRTYEQY
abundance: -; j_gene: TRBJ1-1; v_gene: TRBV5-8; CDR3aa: ASGPDRSAMNTEAF
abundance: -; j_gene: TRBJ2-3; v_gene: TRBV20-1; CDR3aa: SASKSDTQY
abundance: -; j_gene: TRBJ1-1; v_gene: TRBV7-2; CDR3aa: ASSLTGGMDTEAF
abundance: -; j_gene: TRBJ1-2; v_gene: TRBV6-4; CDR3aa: ASSYPRYGYT
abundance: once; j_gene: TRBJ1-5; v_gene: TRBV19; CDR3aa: ASSIVSGRNQPQH
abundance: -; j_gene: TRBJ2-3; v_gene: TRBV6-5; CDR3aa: ASSYSGRFTDTQY
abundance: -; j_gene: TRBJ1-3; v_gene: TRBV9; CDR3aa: ASSVGWSGNTIY
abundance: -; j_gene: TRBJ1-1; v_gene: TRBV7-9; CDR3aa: ASSLGGGNTEAF
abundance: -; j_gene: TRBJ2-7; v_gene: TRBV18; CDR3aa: ASSPPSVNEQY
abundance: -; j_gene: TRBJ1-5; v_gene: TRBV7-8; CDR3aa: ASSRQAFNQPQH
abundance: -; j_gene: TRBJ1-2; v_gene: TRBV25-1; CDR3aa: ASSDYPGGNYGYT
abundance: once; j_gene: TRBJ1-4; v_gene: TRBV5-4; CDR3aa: ASSTRGEKLF
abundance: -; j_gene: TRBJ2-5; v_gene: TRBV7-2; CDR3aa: ASGDGSGGLRGTQY
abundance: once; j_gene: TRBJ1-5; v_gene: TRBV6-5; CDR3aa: ASSRDRANQPQH
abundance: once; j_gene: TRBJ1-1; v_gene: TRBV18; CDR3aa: ASSPGVLVPEAF
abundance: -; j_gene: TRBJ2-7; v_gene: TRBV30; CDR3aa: AWSSNRLADSYEQY
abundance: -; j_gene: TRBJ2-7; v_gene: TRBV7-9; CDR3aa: ASSLVAAGVSYEQY
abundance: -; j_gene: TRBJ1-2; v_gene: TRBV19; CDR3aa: ATSTGVKYGYT
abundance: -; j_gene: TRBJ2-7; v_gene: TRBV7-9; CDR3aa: ASSLQGYEQY
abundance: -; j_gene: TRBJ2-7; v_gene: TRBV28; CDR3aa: ASIKHLPYEQY
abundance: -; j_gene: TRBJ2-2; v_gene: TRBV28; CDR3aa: ASSFEGNTGELF
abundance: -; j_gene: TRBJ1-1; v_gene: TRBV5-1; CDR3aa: ASSSKQGQYTEAF
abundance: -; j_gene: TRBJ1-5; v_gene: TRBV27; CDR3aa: ASSLRGEEQPQH
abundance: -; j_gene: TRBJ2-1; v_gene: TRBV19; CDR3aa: ASSGASGIYYNEQF
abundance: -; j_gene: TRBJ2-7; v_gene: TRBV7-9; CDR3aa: ASSFGLRSGEQY